This T cell receptor beta chain comes out of a study of T cell clones after liver transplantation. The V gene lost 5 bases and the J gene lost 2 bases, with 12 bases spanning the gap. CDR1 and CDR2 (germline): SGHRS, YFSETQ. The CDR3 has 14 amino acids. The table came from immunoSEQ multiplex PCR; TCRdb's copy has only in-frame clones and leaves some out. The table shows about 71,000 clones, with about four fifths occurring only once. This sequence originates from a human patient who received a liver transplant. These T cells may partly come from the graft donor. This sample comprised CD4+ T cells from blood, obtained 12 months after liver transplant. This chain uses TRBV5-1 with TRBJ2-3, with D perhaps TRBD1 (6 bases). The CDR3: CASSAGEHTDTQYF. DNA for the CDR3: TGCGCCAGCAGTGCAGGGGAGCACACAGATACGCAGTATTTT.